The source of this T cell receptor (beta chain) is a study of cytomegalovirus exposure and HLA in healthy donors. For the study at large: Genotyping showed roughly 81% of 300 to 450 donors falling in the Caucasian-associated ancestry cluster. General study results and limits: Relative to the approximately 700-donor mean, N-insertions were reportedly fewer in an Asian-associated ancestry cluster in a later analysis. The authors enumerated some 170 TCR beta chains as linked to cytomegalovirus.

The PCR had 60 Vbeta and 13 Jbeta primers. The assay was immunoSEQ multiplex PCR, and TCRdb's table has in-frame clones only and misses some. The table has roughly 230,000 clones, more than 75% seen once. Note on this clone: The antigen remains unidentified.

V was pared by 5 bases and J by 2 bases, with 9 bases between. The length of the CDR3 is 13 residues. Germline CDR1 reads SGHNT; CDR2 reads YENEEA. The TCR originated in a girl aged 2-10 years in good health and CMV-seronegative. This chain links TRBV11-3 with TRBJ1-1, with D perhaps TRBD1 (6 bases). The sample comprised PBMCs. Written as DNA, the CDR3 is TGTGCCAGCAGCGTGACAGGTAACACTGAAGCTTTCTTT. Encoded protein: CASSVTGNTEAFF. Using reference TRBV11-3 and TRBJ1-1 for the parts outside the CDR3, the full variable domain is EAGVVQSPRYKIIEKKQPVAFWCNPISGHNTLYWYLQNLGQGPELLIRYENEEAVDDSQLPKDRFSAERLKGVDSTLKIQPAELGDSAVYLCASSVTGNTEAFFGQGTRLTVV.